These 10 T cell receptor beta chains came from one sample sequenced in a study of tumor-infiltrating lymphocytes in localized non-small cell lung cancer. This table comes from immunoSEQ multiplex PCR, and its TCRdb copy is limited to in-frame clones, with some not included. Here the sample spans about 12,000 clones, approximately 90% being singletons. Sequencing used lung tumor tissue. All receptors come from a human donor with non-small cell lung cancer.

This rearrangement joins TRBV10-1 to TRBJ2-1; D not resolved. V shed 6 bases and J shed 6 bases, with 9 bases lying between them. CDR1 is WNHNN, CDR2 SYGVQD, per germline (reference sequence). CDR3 length: 12 amino acids. The chain's CDR3 is CASSPLSNEQFF. The CDR3 DNA follows: TGCGCCAGCAGCCCCCTCAGCAATGAGCAGTTCTTC.

This clone was counted once. This sequence joins TRBV5-5 and TRBJ2-7, with 8 bases that match TRBD1. This CDR3 contains 15 residues. The germline CDR1 and CDR2 sequences are SGHKS and YYEKEE (reference sequence). The V segment lost 4 bases and the J segment 3 bases; nucleotides outside the gene matches: 9. CDR3 protein: CASSLNGQGFYEQYF. The CDR3 DNA follows: TGTGCCAGCAGCCTCAATGGACAGGGTTTCTACGAGCAGTACTTC.

This chain connects TRBV15 to TRBJ2-5, with D possibly matching TRBD1 (8 bases). The CDR3 is made up of 15 amino acids. With 0 bases removed from V and 5 bases from J, the gap between germline ends came to 13 bases. The germline CDR1 and CDR2 sequences are LNHNV and YYDKDF (reference sequence). CDR3 coding DNA: TGTGCCACCAGCAGAGATGGACAGGGAGGGGAGACCCAGTACTTC. Translation gives CATSRDGQGGETQYF.

The V and J genes are TRBV7-9 and TRBJ2-1; 8 bases match TRBD1. V was clipped by 5 bases and J by 9 bases; unmatched bases: 9. This CDR3 contains 14 residues. CDR1 and CDR2 (germline): SEHNR, FQNEAQ (reference sequence). The CDR3 region is CASSPGTGSAEQFF. CDR3 in DNA: TGTGCCAGCAGCCCGGGGACAGGATCGGCTGAGCAGTTCTTC.

V usage is TRBV30 and J usage is TRBJ2-5; D perhaps matches TRBD1 (6 bases). The CDR3 extends over 13 amino acids. Trimming removed 2 bases at V and 5 bases at J, with 12 bases between. Germline V gene lookup returns CDR1 GTSNPN and CDR2 SVGIG (reference sequence). Here the CDR3 DNA reads TGTGCCTGGAGTAAGGGGGATGCGGAGACCCAGTACTTC. Translated, it gives CAWSKGDAETQYF.

This CDR3 is CSARGTGMNTEAFF. The CDR3, as DNA: TGCAGCGCGAGGGGGACGGGGATGAACACTGAAGCTTTCTTT. This sequence joins TRBV29-1 and TRBJ1-1, with a tentative D call TRBD1 (6 bases). Germline-derived CDR1 and CDR2 are SQVTM and ANQGSEA. There are 14 residues in the CDR3. Deletions cut 7 bases from V and 0 bases from J, with 15 bases between.

The chain links TRBV7-3 to TRBJ1-1, with D hard to call. Germline CDR1 reads SGHTA; CDR2 reads FQGTGA. The CDR3 is made up of 13 amino acids. V dropped 5 bases and J dropped 3 bases, with 10 bases sitting between them. CDR3 in amino acids: CASSHGQYTEAFF. In nucleotides, the CDR3 is TGTGCCAGCAGCCACGGGCAGTACACTGAAGCTTTCTTT. Full variable domain (rest looked up from reference TRBV7-3 and TRBJ1-1): GAGVSQTPSNKVTEKGKYVELRCDPISGHTALYWYRQSLGQGPEFLIYFQGTGAADDSGLPNDRFFAVRPEGSVSTLKIQRTERGDSAVYLCASSHGQYTEAFFGQGTRLTVV.

The J gene is TRBJ1-1, the V gene TRBV4-2; D possibly corresponds to TRBD1 (5 bases). The CDR3 extends over 13 amino acids. Per the germline V gene, CDR1 is LGHNA and CDR2 is YNFKEQ. V lost 4 bases, J lost 1 base, and 7 bases lay in between. CDR3 sequence: CASSRTSNTEAFF. The CDR3 DNA reads as TGTGCCAGCAGCCGGACATCGAACACTGAAGCTTTCTTT.

This clone occurred once. The V and J genes are TRBV28 and TRBJ2-7; D is undetermined. CDR3 length: 11 residues. V was shortened by 3 bases and J by 7 bases, with 7 bases between the two germline ends. The germline CDR1 and CDR2 sequences are MDHEN and SYDVKM. DNA for the CDR3: TGTGCCAGCAGTTTCTTCACTGAGCAGTACTTC. Amino acids: CASSFFTEQYF.

The V and J genes are TRBV6-1 and TRBJ2-5; no clear D gene. The CDR3 loop spans 17 amino acids. V lost 1 base and J lost 2, with 17 bases in between. Germline assignment: CDR1 MNHNS and CDR2 SASEGT. The CDR3 nucleotides read TGTGCCAGCAGTGAAGTGGATTCCAGACTTCTTCAAGAGACCCAGTACTTC. Protein sequence: CASSEVDSRLLQETQYF.